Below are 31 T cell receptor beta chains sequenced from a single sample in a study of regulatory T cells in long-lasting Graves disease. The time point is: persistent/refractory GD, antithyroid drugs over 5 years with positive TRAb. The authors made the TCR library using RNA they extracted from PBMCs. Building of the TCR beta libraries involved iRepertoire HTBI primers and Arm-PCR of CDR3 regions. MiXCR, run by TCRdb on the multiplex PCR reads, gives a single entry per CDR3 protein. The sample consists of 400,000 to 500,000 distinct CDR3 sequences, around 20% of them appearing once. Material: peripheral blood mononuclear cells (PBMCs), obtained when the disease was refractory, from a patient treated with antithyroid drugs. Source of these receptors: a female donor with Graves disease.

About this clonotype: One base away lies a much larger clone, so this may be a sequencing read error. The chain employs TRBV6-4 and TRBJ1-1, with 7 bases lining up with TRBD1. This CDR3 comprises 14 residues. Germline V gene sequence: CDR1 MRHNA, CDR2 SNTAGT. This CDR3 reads CARSYTGVGTEAFF. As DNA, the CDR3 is TGTGCCCGCAGTTACACAGGGGTAGGCACTGAAGCTTTCTTT.

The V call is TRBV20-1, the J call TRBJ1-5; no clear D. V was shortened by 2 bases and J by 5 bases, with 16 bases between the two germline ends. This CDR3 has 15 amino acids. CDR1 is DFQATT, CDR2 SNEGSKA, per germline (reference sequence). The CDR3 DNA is TGCAGTGCTAGATACCCCGGGCCCATCTATCAGCCCCAGCATTTT. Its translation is CSARYPGPIYQPQHF.

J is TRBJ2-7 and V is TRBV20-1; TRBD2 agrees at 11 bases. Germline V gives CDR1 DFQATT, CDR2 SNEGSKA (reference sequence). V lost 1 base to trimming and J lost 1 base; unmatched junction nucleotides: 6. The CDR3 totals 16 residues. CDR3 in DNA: TGCAGTGCTAGAGGCCTGACTAGCGGGAAGTCCTACGAGCAGTACTTC. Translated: CSARGLTSGKSYEQYF.

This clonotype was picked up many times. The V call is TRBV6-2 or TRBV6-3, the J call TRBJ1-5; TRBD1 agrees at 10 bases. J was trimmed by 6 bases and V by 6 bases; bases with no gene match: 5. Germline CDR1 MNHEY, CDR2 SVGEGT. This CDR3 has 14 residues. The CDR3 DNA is TGTGCCAGCAGAATGGACAGGGGGGGTCAGCCCCAGCATTTT. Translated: CASRMDRGGQPQHF.

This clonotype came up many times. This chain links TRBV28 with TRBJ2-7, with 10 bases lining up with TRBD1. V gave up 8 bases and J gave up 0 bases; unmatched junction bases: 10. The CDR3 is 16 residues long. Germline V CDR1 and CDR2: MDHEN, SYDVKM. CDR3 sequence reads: CASGSAGTGASYEQYF. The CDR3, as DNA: TGTGCCAGCGGATCAGCCGGGACAGGGGCCTCCTACGAGCAGTACTTC.

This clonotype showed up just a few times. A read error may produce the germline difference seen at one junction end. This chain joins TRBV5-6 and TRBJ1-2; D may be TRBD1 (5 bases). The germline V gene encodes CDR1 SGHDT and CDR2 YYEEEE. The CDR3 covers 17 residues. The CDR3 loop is CASRLGTLALTFYGYTF. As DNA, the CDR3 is TGTGCCAGCAGATTGGGGACCCTCGCCCTAACATTCTATGGCTACACCTTC. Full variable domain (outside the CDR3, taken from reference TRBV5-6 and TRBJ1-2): DAGVTQSPTHLIKTRGQQVTLRCSPKSGHDTVSWYQQALGQGPQFIFQYYEEEERQRGNFPDRFSGHQFPNYSSELNVNALLLGDSALYLCASRLGTLALTFYGYTFGSGTRLTVV.

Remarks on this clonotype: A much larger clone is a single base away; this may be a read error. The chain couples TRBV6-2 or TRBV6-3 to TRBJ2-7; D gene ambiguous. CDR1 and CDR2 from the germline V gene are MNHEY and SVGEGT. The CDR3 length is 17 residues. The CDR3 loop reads CASGYSSGTGPSYEQYF. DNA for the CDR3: TGTGCCAGCGGTTACTCGTCGGGCACGGGTCCTTCCTACGAGCAGTACTTC.

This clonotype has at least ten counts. CDR3 loop: CASSPTRGRLNTEAFF. The CDR3 nucleotides are TGTGCCAGCAGTCCCACCAGGGGGCGGTTGAACACTGAAGCTTTCTTT. The chain uses TRBV28 and TRBJ1-1; TRBD1 matches at 8 bases. This CDR3 has 16 residues. V dropped 5 bases and J dropped 0; count of bases not matched to a gene: 8. Germline V gives CDR1 MDHEN, CDR2 SYDVKM.

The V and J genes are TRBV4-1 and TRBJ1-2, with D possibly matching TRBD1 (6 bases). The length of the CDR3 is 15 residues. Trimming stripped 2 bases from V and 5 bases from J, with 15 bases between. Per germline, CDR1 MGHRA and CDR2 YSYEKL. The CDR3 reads CASSQIQGLSYGYTF. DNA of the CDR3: TGCGCCAGCAGCCAAATACAGGGCCTCTCATATGGCTACACCTTC.

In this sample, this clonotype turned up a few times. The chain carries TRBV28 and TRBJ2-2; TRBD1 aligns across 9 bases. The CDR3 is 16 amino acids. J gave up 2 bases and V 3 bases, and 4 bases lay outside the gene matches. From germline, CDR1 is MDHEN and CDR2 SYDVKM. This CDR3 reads CASSLSDRGNTGELFF. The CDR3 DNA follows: TGTGCCAGCAGTTTGTCGGACAGGGGTAACACCGGGGAGCTGTTTTTT.

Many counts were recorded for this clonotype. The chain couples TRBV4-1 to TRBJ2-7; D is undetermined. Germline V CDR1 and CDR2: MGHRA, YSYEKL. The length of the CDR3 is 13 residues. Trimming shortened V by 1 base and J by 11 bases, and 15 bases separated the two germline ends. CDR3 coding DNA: TGCGCCAGCAGCCAAGGGGGATCTGGGCTAGAGTACTTC. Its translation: CASSQGGSGLEYF.

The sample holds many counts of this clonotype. The CDR3 reads CASSVGMGQTYEQYF. CDR3 sequence (DNA): TGTGCCAGCAGCGTAGGAATGGGACAGACCTACGAGCAGTACTTC. The V call is TRBV9, the J call TRBJ2-7; 7 nucleotides agree with TRBD1. The CDR3 totals 15 residues. Trimming at V came to 0 bases and at J to 2 bases, leaving 5 bases not matched to a gene. Germline values: CDR1 SGDLS, CDR2 YYNGEE.

The CDR3 DNA sequence: TGTGCCAGCAGCTCAAGCGGGACGGGGAACACCGGGGAGCTGTTTTTT. Amino acid sequence: CASSSSGTGNTGELFF. V is TRBV7-2 and J is TRBJ2-2; 7 positions agree with TRBD2. CDR1 SGHTA and CDR2 FQGNSA come from the germline V gene. The CDR3 extends over 16 amino acids. Losses at the gene ends were 4 bases for V and 1 base for J; bases not matched to a gene: 6.

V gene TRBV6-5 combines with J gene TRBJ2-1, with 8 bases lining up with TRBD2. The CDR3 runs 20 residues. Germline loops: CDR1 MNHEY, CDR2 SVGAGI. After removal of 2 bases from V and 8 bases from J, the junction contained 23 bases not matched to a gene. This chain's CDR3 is CASSYPPGGSGSFRPHEQFF. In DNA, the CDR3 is TGTGCCAGCAGTTACCCCCCCGGGGGGAGCGGGAGTTTCAGACCGCATGAGCAGTTCTTC.

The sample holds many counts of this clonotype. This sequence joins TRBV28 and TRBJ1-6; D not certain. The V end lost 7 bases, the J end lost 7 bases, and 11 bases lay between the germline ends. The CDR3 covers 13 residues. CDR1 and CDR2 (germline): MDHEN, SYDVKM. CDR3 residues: CASKRVRNSPLHF. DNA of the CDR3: TGTGCCAGCAAACGCGTGCGGAATTCACCCCTCCACTTT.

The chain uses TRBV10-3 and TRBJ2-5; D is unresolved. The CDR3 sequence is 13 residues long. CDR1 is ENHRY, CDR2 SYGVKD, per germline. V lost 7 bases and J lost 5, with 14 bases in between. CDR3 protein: CAIKGFVEETQYF. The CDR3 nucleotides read TGTGCCATCAAAGGGTTTGTGGAGGAGACCCAGTACTTC.

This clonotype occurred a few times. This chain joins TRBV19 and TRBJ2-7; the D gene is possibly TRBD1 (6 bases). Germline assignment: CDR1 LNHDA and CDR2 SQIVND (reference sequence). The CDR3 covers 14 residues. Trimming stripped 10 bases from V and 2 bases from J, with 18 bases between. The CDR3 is CAKPEGDRTYEQYF. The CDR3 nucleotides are TGTGCCAAGCCCGAGGGGGATAGGACCTACGAGCAGTACTTC.

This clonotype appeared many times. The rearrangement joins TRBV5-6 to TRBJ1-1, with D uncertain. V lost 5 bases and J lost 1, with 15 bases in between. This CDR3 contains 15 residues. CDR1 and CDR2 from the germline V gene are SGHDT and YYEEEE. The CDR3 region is CASSLIGLGNTEAFF. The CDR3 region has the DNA TGTGCCAGCAGTTTAATAGGACTTGGGAACACTGAAGCTTTCTTT.

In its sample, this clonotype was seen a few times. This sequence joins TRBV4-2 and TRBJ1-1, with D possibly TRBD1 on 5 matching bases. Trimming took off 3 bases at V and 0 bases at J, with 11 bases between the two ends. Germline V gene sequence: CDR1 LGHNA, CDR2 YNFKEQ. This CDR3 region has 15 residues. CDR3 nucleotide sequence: TGTGCCAGCAGCCATCCCGGGACGGTGAACACTGAAGCTTTCTTT. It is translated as CASSHPGTVNTEAFF.

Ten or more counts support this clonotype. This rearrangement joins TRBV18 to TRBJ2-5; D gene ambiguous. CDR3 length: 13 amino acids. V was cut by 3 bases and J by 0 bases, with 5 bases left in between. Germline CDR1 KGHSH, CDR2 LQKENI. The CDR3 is CASSPANQETQYF. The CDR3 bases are TGTGCCAGCTCACCGGCAAACCAAGAGACCCAGTACTTC.

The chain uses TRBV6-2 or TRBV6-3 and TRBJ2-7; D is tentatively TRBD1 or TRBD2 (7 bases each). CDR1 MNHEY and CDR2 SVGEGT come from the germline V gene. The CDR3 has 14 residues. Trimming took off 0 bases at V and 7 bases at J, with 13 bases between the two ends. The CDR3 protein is CASSYSGQGGEQYF. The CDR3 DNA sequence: TGTGCCAGCAGTTACTCGGGGCAGGGGGGGGAGCAGTACTTC.

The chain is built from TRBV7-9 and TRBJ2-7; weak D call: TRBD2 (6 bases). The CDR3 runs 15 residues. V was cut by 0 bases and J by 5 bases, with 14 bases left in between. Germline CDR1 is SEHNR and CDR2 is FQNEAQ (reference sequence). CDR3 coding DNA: TGTGCCAGCAGCTTAGCCGGGGGACTGGTAGACGAGCAGTACTTC. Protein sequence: CASSLAGGLVDEQYF.

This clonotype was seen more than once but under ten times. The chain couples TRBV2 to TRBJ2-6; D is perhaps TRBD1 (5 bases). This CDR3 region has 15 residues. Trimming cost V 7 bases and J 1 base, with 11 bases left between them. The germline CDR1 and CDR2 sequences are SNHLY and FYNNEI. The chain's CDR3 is CASTRAESGANVLTF. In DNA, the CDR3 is TGTGCCAGCACCAGGGCGGAGTCTGGGGCCAACGTCCTGACTTTC.

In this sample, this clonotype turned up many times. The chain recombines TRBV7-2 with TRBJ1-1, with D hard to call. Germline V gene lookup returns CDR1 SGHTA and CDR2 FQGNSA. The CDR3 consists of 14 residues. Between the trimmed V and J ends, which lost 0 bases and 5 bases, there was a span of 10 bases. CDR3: CASSLAEGGTEAFF. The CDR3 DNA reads TGTGCCAGCAGCTTAGCGGAGGGAGGGACTGAAGCTTTCTTT.

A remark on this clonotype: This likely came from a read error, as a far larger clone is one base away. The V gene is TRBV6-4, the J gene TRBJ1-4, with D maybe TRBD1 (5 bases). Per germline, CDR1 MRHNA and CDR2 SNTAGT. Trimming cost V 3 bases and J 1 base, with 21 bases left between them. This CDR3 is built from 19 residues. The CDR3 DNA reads TGTGCCAGCAGTGAAGCGTTAGGTTTTGGGGCAGTAACTAATGAAAAACTGTTTTTT. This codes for CASSEALGFGAVTNEKLFF.

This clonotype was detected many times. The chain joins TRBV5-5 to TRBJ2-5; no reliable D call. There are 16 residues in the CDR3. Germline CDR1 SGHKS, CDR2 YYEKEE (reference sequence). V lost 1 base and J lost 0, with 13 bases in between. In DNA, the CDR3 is TGTGCCAGCAGCTTGCAGTCTTGGTTGGACCAAGAGACCCAGTACTTC. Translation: CASSLQSWLDQETQYF.

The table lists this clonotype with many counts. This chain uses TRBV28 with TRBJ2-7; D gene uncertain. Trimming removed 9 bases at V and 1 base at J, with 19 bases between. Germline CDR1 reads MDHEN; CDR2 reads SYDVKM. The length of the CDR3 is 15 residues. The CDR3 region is CASDPSTHGSYEQYF. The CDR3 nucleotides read TGTGCCAGTGACCCATCCACACACGGATCCTACGAGCAGTACTTC.

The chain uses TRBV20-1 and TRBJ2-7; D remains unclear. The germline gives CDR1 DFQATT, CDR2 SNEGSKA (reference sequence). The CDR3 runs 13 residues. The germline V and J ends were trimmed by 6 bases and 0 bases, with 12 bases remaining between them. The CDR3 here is CSAPGQSSYEQYF. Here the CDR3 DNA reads TGCAGTGCCCCTGGCCAGAGCTCCTACGAGCAGTACTTC.

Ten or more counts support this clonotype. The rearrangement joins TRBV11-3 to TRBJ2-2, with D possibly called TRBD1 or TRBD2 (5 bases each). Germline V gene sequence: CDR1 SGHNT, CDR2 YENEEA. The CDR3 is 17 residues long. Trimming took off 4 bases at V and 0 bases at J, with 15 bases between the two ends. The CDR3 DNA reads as TGTGCCAGCAGCTCCGGATGGGGACCCTCGAACACCGGGGAGCTGTTTTTT. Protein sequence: CASSSGWGPSNTGELFF. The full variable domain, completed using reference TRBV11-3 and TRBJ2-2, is EAGVVQSPRYKIIEKKQPVAFWCNPISGHNTLYWYLQNLGQGPELLIRYENEEAVDDSQLPKDRFSAERLKGVDSTLKIQPAELGDSAVYLCASSSGWGPSNTGELFFGEGSRLTVL.

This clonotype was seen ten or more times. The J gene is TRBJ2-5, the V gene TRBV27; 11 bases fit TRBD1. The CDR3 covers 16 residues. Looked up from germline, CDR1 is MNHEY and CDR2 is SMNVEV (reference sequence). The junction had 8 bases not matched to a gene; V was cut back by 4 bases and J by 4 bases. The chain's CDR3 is CASSSSGTGGLETQYF. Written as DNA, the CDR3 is TGTGCCAGCAGTTCCTCCGGGACAGGGGGTTTAGAGACCCAGTACTTC.

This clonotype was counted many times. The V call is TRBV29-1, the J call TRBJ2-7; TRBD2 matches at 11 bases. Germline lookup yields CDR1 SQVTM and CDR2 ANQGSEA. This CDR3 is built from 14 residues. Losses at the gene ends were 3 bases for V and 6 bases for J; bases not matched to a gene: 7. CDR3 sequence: CSVEKLAGGGEQYF. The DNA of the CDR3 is TGCAGCGTTGAGAAGCTAGCGGGAGGAGGCGAGCAGTACTTC.